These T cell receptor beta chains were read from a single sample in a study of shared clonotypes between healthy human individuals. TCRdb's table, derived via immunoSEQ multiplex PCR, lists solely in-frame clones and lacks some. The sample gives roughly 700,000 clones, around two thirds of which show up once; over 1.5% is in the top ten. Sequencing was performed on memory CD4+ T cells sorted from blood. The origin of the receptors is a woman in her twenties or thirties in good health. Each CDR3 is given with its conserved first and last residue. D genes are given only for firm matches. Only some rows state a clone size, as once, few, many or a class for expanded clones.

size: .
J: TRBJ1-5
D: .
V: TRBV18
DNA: TGTGCCAGCTCACCTGCCTCCGGTCTTCTGCAGCCCCAGCATTTT
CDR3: CASSPASGLLQPQHF

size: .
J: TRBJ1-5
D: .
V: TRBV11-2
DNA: TGTGCCAGCAGCCCCGGCAGGGGAGGGAGCAATCAGCCCCAGCATTTT
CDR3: CASSPGRGGSNQPQHF

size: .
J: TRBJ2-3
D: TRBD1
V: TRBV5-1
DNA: TGCGCCAGCAGCTATGGACAGGGCACAGATACGCAGTATTTT
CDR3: CASSYGQGTDTQYF

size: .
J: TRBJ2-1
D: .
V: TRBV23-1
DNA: TGCGCCAGCAGTGGTGATGAGCAGTTCTTC
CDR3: CASSGDEQFF

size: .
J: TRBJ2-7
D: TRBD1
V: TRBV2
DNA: TGTGCCAGCAATACAGACAGGGGTTCCTACGAGCAGTACTTC
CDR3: CASNTDRGSYEQYF

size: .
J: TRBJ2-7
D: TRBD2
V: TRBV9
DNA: TGTGCCAGCAGCGTAGGGGTAGCGGGAGATTACGAGCAGTACTTC
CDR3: CASSVGVAGDYEQYF

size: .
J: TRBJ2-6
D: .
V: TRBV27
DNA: TGTGCCAGCAGTTTCTGGGGCCCTGGGGCCAACGTCCTGACTTTC
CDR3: CASSFWGPGANVLTF

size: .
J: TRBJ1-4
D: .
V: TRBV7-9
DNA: TGTGCCAGCAGCTCTTGGGACAAAACAACTAATGAAAAACTGTTTTTT
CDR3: CASSSWDKTTNEKLFF

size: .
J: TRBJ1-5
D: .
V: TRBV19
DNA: TGTGCCAGTAGTACTCGCGGCCTCGACCGCGGCAATCAGCCCCAGCATTTT
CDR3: CASSTRGLDRGNQPQHF

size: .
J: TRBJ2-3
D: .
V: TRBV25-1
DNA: TGTGCCAGCAGTGGCCCAGGGGCCTCAGATACGCAGTATTTT
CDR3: CASSGPGASDTQYF

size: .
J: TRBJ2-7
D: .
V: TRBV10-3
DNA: TGTGCCATCAGTGATACGCAAATGTCCTACGAGCAGTACTTC
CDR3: CAISDTQMSYEQYF

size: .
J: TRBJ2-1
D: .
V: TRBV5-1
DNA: TGCGCCAGCAGCCCAACAAACTCCTACAATGAGCAGTTCTTC
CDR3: CASSPTNSYNEQFF

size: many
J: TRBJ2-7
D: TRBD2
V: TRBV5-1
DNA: TGCGCCAGCAGCTTGGAGGGACTAGGTATCGAGGAGCAGTACTTC
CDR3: CASSLEGLGIEEQYF

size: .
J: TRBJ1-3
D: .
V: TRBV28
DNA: TGTGCCAGCAGCCTGGACCAAGGGGGAACTGGAAACACCATATATTTT
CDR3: CASSLDQGGTGNTIYF

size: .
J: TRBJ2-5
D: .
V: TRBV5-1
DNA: TGCGCCAGCAGCCCCTCCCAGGGCGGTCAAGAGACCCAGTACTTC
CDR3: CASSPSQGGQETQYF

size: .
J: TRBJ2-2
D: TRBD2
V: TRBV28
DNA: TGTGCCAGCAGTTTATTGAGGACTAGCGGGAGGGCCGATACCGGGGAGCTGTTTTTT
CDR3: CASSLLRTSGRADTGELFF

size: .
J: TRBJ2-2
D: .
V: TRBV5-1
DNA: TGCGCCAGCAGCTTCGACACCAAGCGCCCGTCGAACACCGGGGAGCTGTTTTTT
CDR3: CASSFDTKRPSNTGELFF

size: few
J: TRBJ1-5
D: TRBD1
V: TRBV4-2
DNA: TGTGCCAGCAGCCAGGGGGGGACAGGCCATCAGCCCCAGCATTTT
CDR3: CASSQGGTGHQPQHF

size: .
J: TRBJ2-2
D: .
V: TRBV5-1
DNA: TGCGCCAGCAGCCCAGGGACGCACACCGGGGAGCTGTTTTTT
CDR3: CASSPGTHTGELFF

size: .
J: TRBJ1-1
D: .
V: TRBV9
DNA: TGTGCCAGCAGCGTGGGCGGTATGAACACTGAAGCTTTCTTT
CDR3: CASSVGGMNTEAFF

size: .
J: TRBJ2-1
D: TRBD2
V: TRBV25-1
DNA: TGTGCCAGCAGTGGCCGGACTAGCGGTCCCTACAATGAGCAGTTCTTC
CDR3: CASSGRTSGPYNEQFF

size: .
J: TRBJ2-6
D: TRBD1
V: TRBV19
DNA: TGTGCCAGTAGTATCCGCAGGGGGTCTGGGGCCAACGTCCTGACTTTC
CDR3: CASSIRRGSGANVLTF